This T cell receptor beta chain originates from a study of OX40 agonist ivuxolimab in advanced cancers. Study as a whole: Clinicians treated patients with ivuxolimab, an agonistic anti-OX40 (CD134) antibody. Prior anti-PD-1, anti-PD-L1 or anti-CTLA-4 therapy was allowed; approximately 41% had some. Whole-study findings and limits: Relatively little clonal expansion, among the lowest observed, appeared in partial responders at 0.1-3.0 mg/kg.

Worth noting for this clone: Antigen specificity is unknown.

Data came from immunoSEQ multiplex PCR; TCRdb stores just in-frame clones and leaves some out. The sample carries 99,000 or so clones, 70% to 85% recorded once. The sequence derives from an adult with an advanced solid tumor such as melanoma, head and neck, liver or kidney cancer. Material: CD4+ or CD8+ T cells sorted from blood, obtained in a trial of the OX40 agonist ivuxolimab.

CDR3 bases: TGTGCCAGCAGCTTGGAGGGGGCGCGAAGGACTGAAGCTTTCTTT. The encoded protein is CASSLEGARRTEAFF. The chain employs TRBV5-4 and TRBJ1-1, with TRBD1 matching over 7 bases. V lost 0 bases to trimming and J lost 5 bases; unmatched junction nucleotides: 7. Germline-derived CDR1 and CDR2 are SGHNT and YYREEE (reference sequence). The CDR3 runs to 15 residues.